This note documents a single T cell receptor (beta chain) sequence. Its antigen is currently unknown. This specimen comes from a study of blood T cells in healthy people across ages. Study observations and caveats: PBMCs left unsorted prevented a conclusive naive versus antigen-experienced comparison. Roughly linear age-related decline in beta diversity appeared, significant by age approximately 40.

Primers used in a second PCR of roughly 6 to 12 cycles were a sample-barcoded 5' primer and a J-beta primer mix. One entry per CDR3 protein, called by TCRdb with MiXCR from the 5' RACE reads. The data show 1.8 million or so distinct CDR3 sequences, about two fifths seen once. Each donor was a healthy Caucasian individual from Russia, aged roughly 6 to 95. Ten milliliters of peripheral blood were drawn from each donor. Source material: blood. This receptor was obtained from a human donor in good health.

As DNA, the CDR3 is TGTGCCAGCAGTTTGGCCTACCGGACAGGCTGTTATGGCTACACCTTC. Its protein product is CASSLAYRTGCYGYTF. The chain uses TRBV12-3 or TRBV12-4 and TRBJ1-2, with 7 bases fitting TRBD1. This CDR3 is built from 16 residues. Trimming removed 3 bases from V and 5 bases from J; junction bases left unmatched: 12.